Listed below are T cell receptor beta chains from one sample, sequenced in a study of human T cells and chemical hapten exposure. MiXCR, applied by TCRdb to the RACE reads, yields one record per CDR3 protein. The sample yields around 74,000 distinct CDR3 sequences, more than 30% seen once. Source: whole blood, taken in connection with sensitization to the hapten diphenylcyclopropenone (DPC). These receptors were collected from a man between 40 and 49 years old with alopecia areata. Some clones in this sample may be carry-over from other donors' samples. CDR3s include the opening cysteine and the closing phenylalanine or tryptophan. D genes are given only for firm matches. For some rows the clone size is stated as once, few or many, or as a class when expanded; others skip it.

j_call: TRBJ2-7; d_call: TRBD2; clone_size: .; v_call: TRBV28; cdr3_nt: TGTGCCAGCAGTTTCGGGACTAGCGGGTTTGGCGAGCAGTACTTC; cdr3_aa: CASSFGTSGFGEQYF
j_call: TRBJ2-1; d_call: TRBD2; clone_size: .; v_call: TRBV20-1; cdr3_nt: TGCAGTGCTAGGAACAAAGAAGCGGGAGGTCCGGACAATGAGCAGTTCTTC; cdr3_aa: CSARNKEAGGPDNEQFF
j_call: TRBJ2-1; d_call: TRBD2; clone_size: .; v_call: TRBV6-1; cdr3_nt: TGTGCCAGCAGGTCAGCGGGAAACTCCTACAATGAGCAGTTCTTC; cdr3_aa: CASRSAGNSYNEQFF
j_call: TRBJ1-2; d_call: TRBD1; clone_size: .; v_call: TRBV20-1; cdr3_nt: TGCAGTGCTAGACCCGGACAGGGGGCTTCTGGCTACACCTTC; cdr3_aa: CSARPGQGASGYTF
j_call: TRBJ2-4; d_call: .; clone_size: .; v_call: TRBV4-2; cdr3_nt: TGTGCCAGCAGAGGGTTAGCCAAAAACATTCAGTACTTC; cdr3_aa: CASRGLAKNIQYF
j_call: TRBJ1-1; d_call: .; clone_size: few; v_call: TRBV5-1; cdr3_nt: TGCGCCAGCAGGACGGACGCAGCGAACACTGAAGCTTTCTTT; cdr3_aa: CASRTDAANTEAFF
j_call: TRBJ2-6; d_call: .; clone_size: .; v_call: TRBV7-2; cdr3_nt: TGTGCCAGCAGCTTCAACCTCAGGGCCAACGTCCTGACTTTC; cdr3_aa: CASSFNLRANVLTF
j_call: TRBJ2-7; d_call: .; clone_size: .; v_call: TRBV20-1; cdr3_nt: TGCAGTGCTAGTGGGGTTCCCTCCCCCTACGAGCAGTACTTC; cdr3_aa: CSASGVPSPYEQYF
j_call: TRBJ2-5; d_call: TRBD2; clone_size: many; v_call: TRBV6-6; cdr3_nt: TGTGCCAGCTACAGCCCTAGCGGCCAAGAGACCCAGTACTTC; cdr3_aa: CASYSPSGQETQYF
j_call: TRBJ2-4; d_call: .; clone_size: .; v_call: TRBV28; cdr3_nt: TGTGCCAGCAGTTTAGCCGGGACCCAGTCAGCCAAAAACATTCAGTACTTC; cdr3_aa: CASSLAGTQSAKNIQYF
j_call: TRBJ1-1; d_call: TRBD1; clone_size: .; v_call: TRBV12-3/TRBV12-4; cdr3_nt: TGTGCCAGCAGTCGGGATGGGACAGTCCGCCCTGAAGCTTTCTTT; cdr3_aa: CASSRDGTVRPEAFF
j_call: TRBJ2-3; d_call: TRBD2; clone_size: .; v_call: TRBV7-2; cdr3_nt: TGTGCCAGCAGCTTTACTAGCGGGAGGATAGATACGCAGTATTTT; cdr3_aa: CASSFTSGRIDTQYF
j_call: TRBJ2-1; d_call: TRBD2; clone_size: few; v_call: TRBV29-1; cdr3_nt: TGCAGCGTTGGCCCGCCTGGACTAGCGCAATACAATGAGCAGTTCTTC; cdr3_aa: CSVGPPGLAQYNEQFF